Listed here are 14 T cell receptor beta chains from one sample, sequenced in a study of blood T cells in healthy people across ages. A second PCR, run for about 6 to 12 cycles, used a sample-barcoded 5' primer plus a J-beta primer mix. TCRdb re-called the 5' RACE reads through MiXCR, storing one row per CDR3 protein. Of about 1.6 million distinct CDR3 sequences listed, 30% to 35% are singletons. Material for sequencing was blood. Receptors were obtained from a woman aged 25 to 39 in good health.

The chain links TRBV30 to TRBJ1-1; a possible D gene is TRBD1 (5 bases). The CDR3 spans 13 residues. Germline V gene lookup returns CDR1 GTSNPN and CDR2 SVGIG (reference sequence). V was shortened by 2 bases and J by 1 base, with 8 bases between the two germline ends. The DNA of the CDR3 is TGTGCCTGGAGTACAACAGGGAACACTGAAGCTTTCTTT. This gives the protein CAWSTTGNTEAFF.

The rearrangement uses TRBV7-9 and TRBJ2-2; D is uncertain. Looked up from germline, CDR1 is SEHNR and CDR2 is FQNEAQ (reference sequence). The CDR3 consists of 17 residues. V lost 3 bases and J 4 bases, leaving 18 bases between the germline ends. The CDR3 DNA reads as TGTGCCAGCAGCTTTCGGGCAGGTGCCGGGTCCACCGGGGAGCTGTTTTTT. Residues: CASSFRAGAGSTGELFF.

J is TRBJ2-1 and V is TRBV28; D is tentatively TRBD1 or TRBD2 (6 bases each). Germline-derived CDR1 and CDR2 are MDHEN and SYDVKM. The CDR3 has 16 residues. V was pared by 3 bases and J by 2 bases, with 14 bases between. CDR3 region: CASSFGGTRTYNEQFF. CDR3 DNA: TGTGCCAGCAGTTTCGGGGGCACCAGGACCTACAATGAGCAGTTCTTC.

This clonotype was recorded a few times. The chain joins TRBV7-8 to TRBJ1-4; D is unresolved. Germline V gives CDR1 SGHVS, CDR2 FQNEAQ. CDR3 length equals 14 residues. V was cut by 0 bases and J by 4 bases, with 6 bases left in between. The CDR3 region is CASSLALLNEKLFF. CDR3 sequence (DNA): TGTGCCAGCAGCTTAGCACTGCTTAATGAAAAACTGTTTTTT.

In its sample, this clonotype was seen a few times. The CDR3 loop is CASSLIGERGAQFF. In DNA, the CDR3 is TGTGCCAGCAGCTTAATCGGGGAGCGGGGGGCACAGTTCTTC. This chain joins TRBV7-3 and TRBJ2-1; 9 bases map to TRBD2. Trimming cost V 1 base and J 13 bases; bases outside gene matches: 8. The CDR3 has 14 amino acids. The germline V gene has CDR1 SGHTA and CDR2 FQGTGA.

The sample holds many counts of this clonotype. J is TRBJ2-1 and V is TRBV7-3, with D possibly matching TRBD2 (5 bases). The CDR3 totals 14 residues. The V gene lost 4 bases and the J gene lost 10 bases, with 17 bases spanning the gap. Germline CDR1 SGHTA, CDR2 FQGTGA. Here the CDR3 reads CASSSPYGIGEQFF. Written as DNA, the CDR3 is TGTGCCAGCAGCTCCCCCTACGGGATTGGGGAGCAGTTCTTC.

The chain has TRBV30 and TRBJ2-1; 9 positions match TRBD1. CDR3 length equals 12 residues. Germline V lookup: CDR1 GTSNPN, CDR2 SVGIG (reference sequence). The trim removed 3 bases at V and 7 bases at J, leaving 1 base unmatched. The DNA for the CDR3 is TGTGCCTGGAGGGACAGGGGAAATGAGCAGTTCTTC. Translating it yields CAWRDRGNEQFF.

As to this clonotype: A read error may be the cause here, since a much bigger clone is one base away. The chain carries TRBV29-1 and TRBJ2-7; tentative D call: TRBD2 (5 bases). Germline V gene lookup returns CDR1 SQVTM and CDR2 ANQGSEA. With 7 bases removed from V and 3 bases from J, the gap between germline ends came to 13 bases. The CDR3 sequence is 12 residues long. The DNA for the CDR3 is TGCAGCGCGGTGGACTTTCACTACGAGCAGTACTTC. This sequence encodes CSAVDFHYEQYF.

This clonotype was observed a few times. CDR3 nucleotides: TGTGCCAGCAGAGCGAGTAGCGCCTACGAGCAGTACTTC. It encodes CASRASSAYEQYF. The chain recombines TRBV25-1 with TRBJ2-7; maybe TRBD2 (5 bases). Germline CDR1 MGHDK, CDR2 SYGVNS. The CDR3 loop spans 13 amino acids. Trimming stripped 6 bases from V and 2 bases from J, with 11 bases between.

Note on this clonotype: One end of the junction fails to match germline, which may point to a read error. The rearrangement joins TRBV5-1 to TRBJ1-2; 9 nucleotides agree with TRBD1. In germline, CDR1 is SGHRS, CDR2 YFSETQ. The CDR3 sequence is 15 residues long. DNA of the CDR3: TGCACCAGCAGCTTGCCCGGGACAGGGAAAGATGGCTACACCTTC. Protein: CTSSLPGTGKDGYTF.

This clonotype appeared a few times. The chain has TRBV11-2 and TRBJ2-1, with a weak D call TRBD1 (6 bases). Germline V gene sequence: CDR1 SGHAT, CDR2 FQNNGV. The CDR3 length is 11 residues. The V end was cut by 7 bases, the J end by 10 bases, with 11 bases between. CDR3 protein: CASTGAGEQFF. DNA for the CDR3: TGTGCCAGCACAGGGGCCGGGGAGCAGTTCTTC.

CDR3 in DNA: TGTGCCAGCTACTCTCCGGGACTAGCGGGAGATCAGTACTTC. Amino acids: CASYSPGLAGDQYF. This chain connects TRBV28 to TRBJ2-7; 14 positions match TRBD2. Germline V gene lookup returns CDR1 MDHEN and CDR2 SYDVKM. V was pared by 8 bases and J by 10 bases, with 10 bases of the junction left unmatched. The CDR3 is 14 residues long. Full variable domain (rest looked up from reference TRBV28 and TRBJ2-7): DVKVTQSSRYLVKRTGEKVFLECVQDMDHENMFWYRQDPGLGLRLIYFSYDVKMKEKGDIPEGYSVSREKKERFSLILESASTNQTSMYLCASYSPGLAGDQYFGPGTRLTVT.

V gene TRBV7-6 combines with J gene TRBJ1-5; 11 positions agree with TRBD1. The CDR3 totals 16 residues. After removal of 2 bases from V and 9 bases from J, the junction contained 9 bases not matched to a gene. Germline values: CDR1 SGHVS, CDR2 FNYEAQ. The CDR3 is CASSLTQDRGPGPQHF. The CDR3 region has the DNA TGTGCCAGCAGCTTAACTCAGGACAGGGGGCCAGGGCCCCAGCATTTT.

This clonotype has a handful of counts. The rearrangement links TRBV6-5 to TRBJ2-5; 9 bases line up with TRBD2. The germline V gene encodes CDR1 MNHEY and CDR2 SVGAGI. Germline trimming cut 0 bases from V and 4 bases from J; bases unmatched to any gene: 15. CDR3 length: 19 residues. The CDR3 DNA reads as TGTGCCAGCAGTTACTCGAGCGGGCTTGCGGGAGGGCCCGGAGAGACCCAGTACTTC. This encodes CASSYSSGLAGGPGETQYF.